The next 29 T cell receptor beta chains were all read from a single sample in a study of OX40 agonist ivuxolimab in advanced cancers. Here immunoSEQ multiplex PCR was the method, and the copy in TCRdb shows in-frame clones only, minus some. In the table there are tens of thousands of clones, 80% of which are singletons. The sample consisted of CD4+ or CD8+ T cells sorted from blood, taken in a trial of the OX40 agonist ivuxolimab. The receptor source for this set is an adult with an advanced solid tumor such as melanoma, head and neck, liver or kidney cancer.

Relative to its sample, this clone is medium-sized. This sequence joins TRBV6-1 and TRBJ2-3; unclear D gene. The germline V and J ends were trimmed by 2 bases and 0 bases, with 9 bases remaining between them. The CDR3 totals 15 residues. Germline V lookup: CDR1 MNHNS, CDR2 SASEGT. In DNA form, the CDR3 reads TGTGCCAGCAGTGAAATGGGCTCAAGCACAGATACGCAGTATTTT. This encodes CASSEMGSSTDTQYF.

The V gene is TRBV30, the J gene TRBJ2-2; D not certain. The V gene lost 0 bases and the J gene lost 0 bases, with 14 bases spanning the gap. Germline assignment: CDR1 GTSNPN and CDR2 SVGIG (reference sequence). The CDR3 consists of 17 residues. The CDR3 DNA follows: TGTGCCTGGAGTGTAAGGCTCCTTAATACGAACACCGGGGAGCTGTTTTTT. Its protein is CAWSVRLLNTNTGELFF.

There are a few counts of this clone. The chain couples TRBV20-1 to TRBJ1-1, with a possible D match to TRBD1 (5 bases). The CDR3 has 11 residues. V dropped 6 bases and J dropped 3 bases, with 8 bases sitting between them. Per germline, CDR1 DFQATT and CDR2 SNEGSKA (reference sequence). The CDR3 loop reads CSAPTDTEAFF. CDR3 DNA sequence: TGCAGTGCACCGACAGACACTGAAGCTTTCTTT.

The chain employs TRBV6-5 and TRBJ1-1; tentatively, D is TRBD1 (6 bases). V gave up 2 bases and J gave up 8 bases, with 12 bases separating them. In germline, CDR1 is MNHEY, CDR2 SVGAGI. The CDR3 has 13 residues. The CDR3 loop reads CASSYHRTAEAFF. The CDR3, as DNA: TGTGCCAGCAGTTACCACAGGACAGCCGAAGCTTTCTTT.

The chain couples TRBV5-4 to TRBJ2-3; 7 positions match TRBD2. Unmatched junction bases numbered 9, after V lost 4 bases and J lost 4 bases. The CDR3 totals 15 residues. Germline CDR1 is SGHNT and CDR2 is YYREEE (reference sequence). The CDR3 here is CASSGLTSLADTQYF. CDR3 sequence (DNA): TGTGCCAGCAGCGGTCTGACTAGCTTGGCAGATACGCAGTATTTT.

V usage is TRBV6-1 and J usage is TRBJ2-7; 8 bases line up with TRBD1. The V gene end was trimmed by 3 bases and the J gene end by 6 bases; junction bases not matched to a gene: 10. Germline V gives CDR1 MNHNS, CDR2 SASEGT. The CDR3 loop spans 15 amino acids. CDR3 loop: CASSDKDRGVFEQYF. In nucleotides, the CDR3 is TGTGCCAGCAGTGACAAAGACAGGGGAGTCTTCGAGCAGTACTTC.

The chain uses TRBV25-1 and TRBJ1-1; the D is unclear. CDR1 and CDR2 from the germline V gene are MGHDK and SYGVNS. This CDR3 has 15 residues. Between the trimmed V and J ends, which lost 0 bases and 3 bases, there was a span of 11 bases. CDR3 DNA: TGTGCCAGCAGTGAATACGAGGCGAGCCACACTGAAGCTTTCTTT. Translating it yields CASSEYEASHTEAFF.

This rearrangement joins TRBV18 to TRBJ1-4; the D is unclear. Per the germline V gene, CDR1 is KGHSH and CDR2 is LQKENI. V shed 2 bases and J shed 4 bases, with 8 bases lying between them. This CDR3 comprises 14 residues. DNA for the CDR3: TGTGCCAGCTCACCATGGTCAGTTAATGAAAAACTGTTTTTT. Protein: CASSPWSVNEKLFF.

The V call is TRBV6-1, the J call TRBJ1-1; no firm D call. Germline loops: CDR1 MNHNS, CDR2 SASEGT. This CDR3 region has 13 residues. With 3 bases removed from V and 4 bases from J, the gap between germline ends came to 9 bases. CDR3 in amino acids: CASSDVRGTEAFF. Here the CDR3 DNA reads TGTGCCAGCAGTGATGTCCGGGGCACTGAAGCTTTCTTT.

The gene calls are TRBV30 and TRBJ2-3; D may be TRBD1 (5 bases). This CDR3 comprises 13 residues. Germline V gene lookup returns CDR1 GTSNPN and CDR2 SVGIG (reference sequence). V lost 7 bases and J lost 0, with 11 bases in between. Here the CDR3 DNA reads TGTGCCTACAGGACATCTAGCACAGATACGCAGTATTTT. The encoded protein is CAYRTSSTDTQYF.

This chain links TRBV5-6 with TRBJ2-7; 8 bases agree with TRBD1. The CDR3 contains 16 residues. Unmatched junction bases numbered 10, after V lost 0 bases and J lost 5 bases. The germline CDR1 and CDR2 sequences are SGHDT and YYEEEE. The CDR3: CASSLAGGASPNEQYF. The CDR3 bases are TGTGCCAGCAGCTTGGCAGGGGGCGCTTCCCCCAACGAGCAGTACTTC.

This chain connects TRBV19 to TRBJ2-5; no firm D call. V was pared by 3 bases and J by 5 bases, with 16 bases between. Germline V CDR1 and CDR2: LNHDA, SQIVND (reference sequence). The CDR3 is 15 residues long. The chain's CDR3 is CASSILLGHRETQYF. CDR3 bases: TGTGCCAGTAGTATCCTCCTTGGGCACCGGGAGACCCAGTACTTC.

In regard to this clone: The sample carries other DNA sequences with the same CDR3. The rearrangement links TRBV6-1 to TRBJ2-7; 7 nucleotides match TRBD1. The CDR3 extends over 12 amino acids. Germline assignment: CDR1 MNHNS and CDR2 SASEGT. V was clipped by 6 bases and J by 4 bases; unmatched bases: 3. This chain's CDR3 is CASRTTGYEQYF. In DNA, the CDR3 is TGTGCCAGCAGGACGACAGGGTACGAGCAGTACTTC.

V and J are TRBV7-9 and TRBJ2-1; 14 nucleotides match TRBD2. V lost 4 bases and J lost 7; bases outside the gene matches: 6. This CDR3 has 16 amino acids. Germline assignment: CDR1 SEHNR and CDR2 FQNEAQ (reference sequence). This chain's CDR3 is CASSSRTSGGPNEQFF. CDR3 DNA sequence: TGTGCCAGCAGCTCCCGGACTAGCGGGGGGCCGAATGAGCAGTTCTTC.

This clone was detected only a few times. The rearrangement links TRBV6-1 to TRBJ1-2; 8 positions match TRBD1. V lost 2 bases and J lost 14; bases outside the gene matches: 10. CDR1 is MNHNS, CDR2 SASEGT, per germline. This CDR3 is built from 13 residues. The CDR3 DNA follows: TGTGCCAGCAGTGAATTAGGGACAGGAGGACAGACCTTC. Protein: CASSELGTGGQTF.

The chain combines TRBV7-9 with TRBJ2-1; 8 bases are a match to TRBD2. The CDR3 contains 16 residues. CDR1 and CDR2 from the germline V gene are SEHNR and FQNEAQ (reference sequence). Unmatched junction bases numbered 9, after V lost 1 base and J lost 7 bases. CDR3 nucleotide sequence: TGTGCCAGCAGCTTAGTGGGCCGGGGGGGCCGGAATGAGCAGTTCTTC. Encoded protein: CASSLVGRGGRNEQFF.

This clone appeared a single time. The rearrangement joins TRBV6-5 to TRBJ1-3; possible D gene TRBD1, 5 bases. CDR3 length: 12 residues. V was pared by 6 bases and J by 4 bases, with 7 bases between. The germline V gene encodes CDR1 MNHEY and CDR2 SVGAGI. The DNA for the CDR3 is TGTGCCAGCAGGGGGCTCGGAAACACCATATATTTT. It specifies CASRGLGNTIYF.

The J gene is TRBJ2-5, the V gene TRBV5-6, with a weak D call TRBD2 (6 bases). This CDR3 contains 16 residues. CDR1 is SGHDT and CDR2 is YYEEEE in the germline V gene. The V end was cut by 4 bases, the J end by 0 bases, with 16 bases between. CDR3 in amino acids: CASSRLGSRYQETQYF. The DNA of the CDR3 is TGTGCCAGCAGCCGACTCGGGAGTCGCTACCAAGAGACCCAGTACTTC.

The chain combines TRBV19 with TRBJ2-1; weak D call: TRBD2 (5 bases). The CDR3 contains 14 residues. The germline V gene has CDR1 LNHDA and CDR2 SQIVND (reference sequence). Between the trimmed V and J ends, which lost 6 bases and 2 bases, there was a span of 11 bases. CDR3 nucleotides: TGTGCCAGTAGGGAGGCGGCACCCTACAATGAGCAGTTCTTC. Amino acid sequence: CASREAAPYNEQFF. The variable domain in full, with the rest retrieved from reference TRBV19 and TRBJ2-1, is DGGITQSPKYLFRKEGQNVTLSCEQNLNHDAMYWYRQDPGQGLRLIYYSQIVNDFQKGDIAEGYSVSREKKESFPLTVTSAQKNPTAFYLCASREAAPYNEQFFGPGTRLTVL.

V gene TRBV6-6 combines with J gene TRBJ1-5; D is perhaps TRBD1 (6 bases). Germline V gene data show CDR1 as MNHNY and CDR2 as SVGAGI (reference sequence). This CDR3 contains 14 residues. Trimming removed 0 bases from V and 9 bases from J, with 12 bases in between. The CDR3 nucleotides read TGTGCCAGCAGTTACTCCGCAGGAGGGGGGCCCCAGCATTTT. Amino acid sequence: CASSYSAGGGPQHF.

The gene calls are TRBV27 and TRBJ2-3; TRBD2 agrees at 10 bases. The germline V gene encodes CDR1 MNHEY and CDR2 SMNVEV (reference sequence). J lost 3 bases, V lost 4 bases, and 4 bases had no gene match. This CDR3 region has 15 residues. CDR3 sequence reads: CASSSGLARTDTQYF. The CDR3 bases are TGTGCCAGCAGTTCGGGACTAGCGAGAACAGATACGCAGTATTTT.

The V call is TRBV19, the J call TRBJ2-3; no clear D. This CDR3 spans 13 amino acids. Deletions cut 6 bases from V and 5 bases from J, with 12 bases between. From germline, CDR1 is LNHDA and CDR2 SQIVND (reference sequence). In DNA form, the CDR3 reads TGTGCCAGTAGATCCCTGGACGGAGATACGCAGTATTTT. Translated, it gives CASRSLDGDTQYF.

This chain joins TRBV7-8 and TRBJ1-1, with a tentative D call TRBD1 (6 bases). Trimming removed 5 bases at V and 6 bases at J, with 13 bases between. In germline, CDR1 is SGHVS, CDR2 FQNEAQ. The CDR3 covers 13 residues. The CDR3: CASSVNRVAEAFF. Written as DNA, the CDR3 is TGTGCCAGCAGCGTAAACAGGGTGGCTGAAGCTTTCTTT.

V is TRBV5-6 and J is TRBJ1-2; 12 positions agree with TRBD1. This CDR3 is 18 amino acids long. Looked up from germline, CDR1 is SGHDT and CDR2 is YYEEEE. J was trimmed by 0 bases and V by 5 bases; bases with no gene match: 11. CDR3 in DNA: TGTGCCAGCAGTACTCCGAGGGACAGGGGGCTCCCTAACTATGGCTACACCTTC. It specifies CASSTPRDRGLPNYGYTF.

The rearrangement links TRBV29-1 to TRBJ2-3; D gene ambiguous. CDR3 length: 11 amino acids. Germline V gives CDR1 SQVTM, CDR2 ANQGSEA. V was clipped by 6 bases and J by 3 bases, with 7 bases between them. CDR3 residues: CSVEKTDTQYF. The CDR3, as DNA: TGCAGCGTGGAAAAGACAGATACGCAGTATTTT.

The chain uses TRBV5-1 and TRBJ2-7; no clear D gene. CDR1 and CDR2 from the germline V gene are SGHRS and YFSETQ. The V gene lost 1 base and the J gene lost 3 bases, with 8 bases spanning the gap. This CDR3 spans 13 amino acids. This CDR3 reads CASSLNGYYEQYF. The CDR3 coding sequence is TGCGCCAGCAGCTTGAACGGGTACTACGAGCAGTACTTC.

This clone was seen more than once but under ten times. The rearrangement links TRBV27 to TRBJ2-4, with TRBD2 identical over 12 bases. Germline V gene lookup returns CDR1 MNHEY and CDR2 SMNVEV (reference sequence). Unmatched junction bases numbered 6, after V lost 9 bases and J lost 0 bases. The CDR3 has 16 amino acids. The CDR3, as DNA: TGTGCCAGGACTAGCGGGGGCCACTCAGCCAAAAACATTCAGTACTTC. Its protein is CARTSGGHSAKNIQYF.

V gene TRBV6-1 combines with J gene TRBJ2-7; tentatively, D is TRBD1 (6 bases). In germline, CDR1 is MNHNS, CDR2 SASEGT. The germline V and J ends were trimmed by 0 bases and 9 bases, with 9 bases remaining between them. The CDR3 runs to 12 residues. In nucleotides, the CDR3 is TGTGCCAGCAGTGAAGCGAGGGGGTGGCAGTACTTC. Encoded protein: CASSEARGWQYF.

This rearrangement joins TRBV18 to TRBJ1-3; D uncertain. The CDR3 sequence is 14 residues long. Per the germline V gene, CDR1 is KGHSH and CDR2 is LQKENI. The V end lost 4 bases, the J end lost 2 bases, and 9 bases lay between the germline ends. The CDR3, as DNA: TGTGCCAGCTCACAAGGGAGAACTGGAAACACCATATATTTT. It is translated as CASSQGRTGNTIYF.